The next 24 T cell receptor beta chains were all read from a single sample in a study of blood T cell repertoires in COVID-19. Assay used: immunoSEQ multiplex PCR; TCRdb lists only in-frame clones, some missing. Here the sample spans over 30,000 clones, roughly 73% being singletons. Sequences were obtained from peripheral blood. The source is an older man with active or convalescent COVID-19.

The rearrangement links TRBV14 to TRBJ2-7; a possible D gene is TRBD1 (5 bases). Trimming removed 0 bases from V and 3 bases from J, with 24 bases in between. The CDR3 runs 19 residues. From germline, CDR1 is SGHDN and CDR2 FVKESK. The CDR3 nucleotides are TGTGCCAGCAGCCAAGATAAATTAGTTTCGAGGAACAGGTACTACGAGCAGTACTTC. Its protein product is CASSQDKLVSRNRYYEQYF.

V gene TRBV6-6 combines with J gene TRBJ2-3; the match to TRBD1 covers 7 bases. This CDR3 has 16 amino acids. Germline values: CDR1 MNHNY, CDR2 SVGAGI (reference sequence). V gave up 6 bases and J gave up 0 bases; unmatched junction bases: 9. CDR3 amino acids: CASRPRQGKSTDTQYF. Written as DNA, the CDR3 is TGTGCCAGCAGACCCCGACAGGGAAAAAGCACAGATACGCAGTATTTT.

The chain is built from TRBV28 and TRBJ2-7; 9 nucleotides match TRBD1. The germline V gene has CDR1 MDHEN and CDR2 SYDVKM. V gave up 6 bases and J gave up 6 bases; unmatched junction bases: 6. There are 13 residues in the CDR3. CDR3 amino acids: CASRRQGGGEQYF. The CDR3 DNA sequence: TGTGCCAGCAGAAGACAGGGGGGAGGCGAGCAGTACTTC.

In this sample, this clone turned up a few times. This chain links TRBV3-1 (or the pseudogene TRBV3-2) with TRBJ1-6; D is undetermined. CDR3 size: 12 residues. Germline V CDR1 and CDR2: LGHDT, YNNKEL (reference sequence). The V end lost 4 bases, the J end lost 5 bases, and 3 bases lay between the germline ends. CDR3 amino acids: CASSRDNSPLHF. Written as DNA, the CDR3 is TGTGCCAGCAGCCGCGATAATTCACCCCTCCACTTT.

The sample holds one count of this clone. The V and J genes are TRBV19 and TRBJ1-4, with D possibly being TRBD1 (6 bases). Trimming removed 5 bases from V and 7 bases from J, with 14 bases in between. CDR3 length: 14 residues. CDR1 is LNHDA, CDR2 SQIVND, per germline (reference sequence). The CDR3 region is CASSSGRGREKLFF. The CDR3 DNA sequence: TGTGCCAGTAGTTCGGGCAGGGGACGTGAAAAACTGTTTTTT. Using reference TRBV19 and TRBJ1-4 for the parts outside the CDR3, the full variable domain is DGGITQSPKYLFRKEGQNVTLSCEQNLNHDAMYWYRQDPGQGLRLIYYSQIVNDFQKGDIAEGYSVSREKKESFPLTVTSAQKNPTAFYLCASSSGRGREKLFFGSGTQLSVL.

V is TRBV5-4 and J is TRBJ2-5, with D perhaps TRBD1 (6 bases). From germline, CDR1 is SGHNT and CDR2 YYREEE (reference sequence). This CDR3 comprises 13 residues. V lost 5 bases, J lost 10 bases, and 18 bases lay in between. CDR3 coding DNA: TGTGCCAGCAGTCCCGTCTCGACAGGCCACCAGTACTTC. It codes for CASSPVSTGHQYF.

In DNA, the CDR3 is TGTGCCAGCAGCTTAGGGACAGGGGCTGACTATGGCTACACCTTC. As protein: CASSLGTGADYGYTF. The V call is TRBV11-2, the J call TRBJ1-2, with TRBD1 matching over 9 bases. The CDR3 spans 15 residues. Trimming cost V 1 base and J 3 bases; bases outside gene matches: 3. Germline lookup yields CDR1 SGHAT and CDR2 FQNNGV.

The genes are TRBV11-3 and TRBJ2-7, with TRBD1 matching over 11 bases. This CDR3 contains 15 residues. V lost 4 bases, J lost 5 bases, and 7 bases stayed unmatched. Germline V gene data show CDR1 as SGHNT and CDR2 as YENEEA. Here the CDR3 DNA reads TGTGCCAGCAGCTACCGGACAGGGGGCTTGGACGAGCAGTACTTC. It is translated as CASSYRTGGLDEQYF.

The chain employs TRBV28 and TRBJ1-5; D is ambiguous. V lost 6 bases and J lost 7, with 19 bases in between. The CDR3 consists of 15 residues. CDR1 and CDR2 (germline): MDHEN, SYDVKM. The CDR3 bases are TGTGCCAGCAGGCGAGATAGTCAGGCACGCCAGCCCCAGCATTTT. Protein: CASRRDSQARQPQHF.

The CDR3 nucleotides read TGTGCTAGTGGTTTGGTTCAGGGGGCCTTGCATCTTAATGAAAAACTGTTTTTT. Protein product: CASGLVQGALHLNEKLFF. This chain links TRBV12-5 with TRBJ1-4, with 8 bases lining up with TRBD1. Trimming cost V 0 bases and J 4 bases; bases outside gene matches: 10. The CDR3 contains 18 residues. CDR1 and CDR2 from the germline V gene are LGHNT and FRNRAP.

The chain links TRBV24-1 to TRBJ2-3; 8 bases align to TRBD2. With 3 bases clipped from V and 4 bases from J, the junction kept 5 bases outside the gene matches. The CDR3 extends over 15 amino acids. In germline, CDR1 is KGHDR, CDR2 SFDVKD. The CDR3 DNA reads TGTGCCACCAGTGATAGCGGGAGCGGAGCAGATACGCAGTATTTT. Translated: CATSDSGSGADTQYF.

The V gene is TRBV29-1, the J gene TRBJ2-5; D gene unclear. The CDR3 consists of 12 residues. Trimming removed 4 bases from V and 0 bases from J, with 6 bases in between. Germline lookup yields CDR1 SQVTM and CDR2 ANQGSEA. The CDR3, as DNA: TGCAGCGTTGTCCCTTACCAAGAGACCCAGTACTTC. It encodes CSVVPYQETQYF.

The chain joins TRBV2 to TRBJ1-1; D call uncertain. Germline lookup yields CDR1 SNHLY and CDR2 FYNNEI. V dropped 7 bases and J dropped 10 bases, with 16 bases sitting between them. This CDR3 contains 12 residues. In nucleotides, the CDR3 is TGTGCCAGCACGGCAATTAGCCTCGGAGCTTTCTTT. This sequence encodes CASTAISLGAFF.

The gene calls are TRBV5-4 and TRBJ2-1; 7 nucleotides align to TRBD1. Germline V lookup: CDR1 SGHNT, CDR2 YYREEE (reference sequence). The CDR3 has 12 residues. V lost 3 bases to trimming and J lost 7 bases; unmatched junction nucleotides: 1. CDR3 DNA sequence: TGTGCCAGCAGCTCACAGGGGAATGAGCAGTTCTTC. Translating gives CASSSQGNEQFF.

The V and J genes are TRBV11-2 and TRBJ2-3; D uncertain. This CDR3 is 12 amino acids long. Germline CDR1 reads SGHAT; CDR2 reads FQNNGV. V was pared by 3 bases and J by 5 bases, with 6 bases between. The CDR3 is CASSLGRDTQYF. The CDR3 nucleotides are TGTGCCAGCAGCTTGGGCCGAGATACGCAGTATTTT.

V and J are TRBV25-1 and TRBJ1-1; D gene uncertain. Trimming pared 6 bases from V and 0 bases from J, leaving 14 bases between. Germline V gene sequence: CDR1 MGHDK, CDR2 SYGVNS. The CDR3 totals 15 residues. DNA for the CDR3: TGTGCCAGCAGGTCCGAGAGTCTTATGAACACTGAAGCTTTCTTT. Amino acids: CASRSESLMNTEAFF. Supplemented by reference TRBV25-1 and TRBJ1-1, the full variable domain reads EADIYQTPRYLVIGTGKKITLECSQTMGHDKMYWYQQDPGMELHLIHYSYGVNSTEKGDLSSESTVSRIRTEHFPLTLESARPSHTSQYLCASRSESLMNTEAFFGQGTRLTVV.

The chain is built from TRBV5-6 and TRBJ2-3, with TRBD2 identical over 8 bases. After removal of 3 bases from V and 4 bases from J, the junction contained 4 bases not matched to a gene. Per germline, CDR1 SGHDT and CDR2 YYEEEE. There are 14 residues in the CDR3. The DNA for the CDR3 is TGTGCCAGCAGCTATCGGGAGGGCGCAGATACGCAGTATTTT. It specifies CASSYREGADTQYF.

By proportion, this clone is medium-sized (0.01 to 0.1%). The J gene is TRBJ2-2, the V gene TRBV7-9; 11 bases are a match to TRBD1. The CDR3 spans 18 residues. Trimming at V came to 3 bases and at J to 0 bases, leaving 6 bases not matched to a gene. The V gene's germline CDR1 is SEHNR and CDR2 FQNEAQ (reference sequence). CDR3 sequence (DNA): TGTGCCAGCAGCTTGGGACAGGGGGGAACCTCGAACACCGGGGAGCTGTTTTTT. Translating gives CASSLGQGGTSNTGELFF.

V and J are TRBV5-1 and TRBJ2-1; 9 bases are a match to TRBD1. Germline V gene data show CDR1 as SGHRS and CDR2 as YFSETQ. CDR3 length: 15 amino acids. Trimming cost V 3 bases and J 0 bases; bases outside gene matches: 1. The CDR3 protein is CASSWTGDSYNEQFF. For the CDR3, the DNA is TGCGCCAGCAGCTGGACAGGGGACTCCTACAATGAGCAGTTCTTC.

V usage is TRBV24-1 and J usage is TRBJ2-1, with 7 bases aligning to TRBD2. Germline V gives CDR1 KGHDR, CDR2 SFDVKD. The CDR3 has 16 amino acids. V lost 3 bases and J lost 6; bases outside the gene matches: 10. CDR3 residues: CATSDPGTTGGNEQFF. CDR3 nucleotides: TGTGCCACCAGTGATCCAGGGACTACCGGGGGCAATGAGCAGTTCTTC.

The chain has TRBV5-1 and TRBJ1-4, with 9 bases lining up with TRBD1. The CDR3 runs to 15 residues. CDR1 and CDR2 from the germline V gene are SGHRS and YFSETQ. The trim removed 4 bases at V and 4 bases at J, leaving 5 bases unmatched. In DNA form, the CDR3 reads TGCGCCAGCAGCACGGGGACAGGGTATAATGAAAAACTGTTTTTT. It encodes CASSTGTGYNEKLFF.

This chain links TRBV10-2 with TRBJ2-2; D not certain. The germline gives CDR1 WSHSY, CDR2 SAAADI. CDR3 length: 15 amino acids. Between the trimmed V and J ends, which lost 5 bases and 6 bases, there was a span of 16 bases. DNA of the CDR3: TGCGCCAGCAGTAAAGTTAGTGTCTCTTCCGGGGAGCTGTTTTTT. Its translation is CASSKVSVSSGELFF.

The chain joins TRBV24-1 to TRBJ2-6; tentatively, D is TRBD1 (5 bases). Between the trimmed V and J ends, which lost 5 bases and 9 bases, there was a span of 19 bases. Germline loops: CDR1 KGHDR, CDR2 SFDVKD. The CDR3 has 16 residues. In DNA form, the CDR3 reads TGTGCCACCAGTGCCTTCGGGCAGGGTGAGGACAACGTCCTGACTTTC. It is translated as CATSAFGQGEDNVLTF.

The CDR3 DNA reads TGTGCCGCTTATGGGGGGGTCAACGGGGCCAACGTCCTGACTTTC. This encodes CAAYGGVNGANVLTF. The V gene is TRBV28, the J gene TRBJ2-6; 7 bases fit TRBD2. The CDR3 has 15 amino acids. From germline, CDR1 is MDHEN and CDR2 SYDVKM. With V trimmed by 11 bases and J by 4 bases, 11 bases remained unmatched.